The rows below give T cell receptor beta chains drawn from one sample of a study of shared clonotypes between healthy human individuals. Some clones are missing from TCRdb's copy, which holds only in-frame ones; the method was immunoSEQ multiplex PCR. The sample consists of 2 million to 2.5 million clones, just under 95% of them appearing once. The sample was naive CD4+ T cells from PBMCs. The receptors originated from a man between 18 and 29 years old in good health. Some clones in this sample may be carry-over from other donors' samples. Each CDR3 is given with its conserved first and last residue. D genes are given only for firm matches. Clone size is not always given. Where it is, it says once, few, many or a class for expanded clones.

d_call	clone_size	v_call	j_call	cdr3_nt	cdr3_aa
TRBD1	-	TRBV7-2	TRBJ1-5	TGTGCCAGCAGCTTAGGGGGACAGGGGTGGAATCAGCCCCAGCATTTT	CASSLGGQGWNQPQHF
-	-	TRBV7-2	TRBJ2-7	TGTGCCAGCAGCTTAGACAGGGTGCTCTCCTACGAGCAGTACTTC	CASSLDRVLSYEQYF
-	-	TRBV30	TRBJ2-7	TGTGCCTGGAGTGTCAGTCTTAGGGCCGAGCAGTACTTC	CAWSVSLRAEQYF
-	-	TRBV18	TRBJ1-2	TGTGCCAGCTCACCGTCGATTAACTATGGCTACACCTTC	CASSPSINYGYTF
-	-	TRBV6-5	TRBJ1-2	TGTGCCAGCAGTCCACCAGGGAGTCGCTATGGCTACACCTTC	CASSPPGSRYGYTF
-	-	TRBV6-5	TRBJ2-5	TGTGCCAGCAGTTACGATGGGACGACAGGGACCCAGTACTTC	CASSYDGTTGTQYF
-	once	TRBV7-2	TRBJ1-6	TGTGCCAGCAGCTTACACCCCCCCGGAAATTCACCCCTCCACTTT	CASSLHPPGNSPLHF
TRBD2	-	TRBV6-5	TRBJ2-3	TGTGCCAGCAGTCCCGCGGGACTAGCGGGAGGGCGGCATTTT	CASSPAGLAGGRHF
TRBD2	-	TRBV27	TRBJ2-2	TGTGCCAGCAGTTCCGCCGGGAGGGCAAACACCGGGGAGCTGTTTTTT	CASSSAGRANTGELFF
TRBD1	-	TRBV9	TRBJ1-1	TGTGCCAGCAGCGCGGCGGGACAGGGGGGCACTGAAGCTTTCTTT	CASSAAGQGGTEAFF
-	-	TRBV5-1	TRBJ2-7	TGCGCCAGCAGCGACGCAGGGGGGAAATACGAGCAGTACTTC	CASSDAGGKYEQYF
TRBD2	-	TRBV4-3	TRBJ2-5	TGCGCCAGCTCGAGAGGGACTAGCGAGTTTGAGACCCAGTACTTC	CASSRGTSEFETQYF
-	-	TRBV18	TRBJ1-2	TGTGCCAGCTCACTACAGGACAGCTCGACGGGGGGCTACACCTTC	CASSLQDSSTGGYTF
-	-	TRBV6-1	TRBJ2-4	TGTGCCAGCAGTGAAGTGGGAGGCGGGCTATTAGCCAAAAACATTCAGTACTTC	CASSEVGGGLLAKNIQYF
-	-	TRBV28	TRBJ2-1	TGTGCCAGCAAACCGTCATGGACTGAGCAGTTCTTC	CASKPSWTEQFF
-	-	TRBV5-1	TRBJ2-1	TGCGCCAGCAGCTTGGAGTGGGCAGGAGGGAATGAGCAGTTCTTC	CASSLEWAGGNEQFF
TRBD1	once	TRBV9	TRBJ2-5	TGTGCCAGCAGCGAAGGACAGGGAAAGGTAGAGACCCAGTACTTC	CASSEGQGKVETQYF
-	-	TRBV14	TRBJ2-5	TGTGCCAGCAGCCAAGGGATCAGTCCCTTTCAGTACTTC	CASSQGISPFQYF
TRBD1	-	TRBV5-1	TRBJ1-1	TGCGCCAGCAGCTTGGGAGGGACAGCGAACACTGAAGCTTTCTTT	CASSLGGTANTEAFF
-	few	TRBV2	TRBJ1-1	TGTGCCAGCAGTGAATTTCGTGACACTGAAGCTTTCTTT	CASSEFRDTEAFF
-	-	TRBV9	TRBJ1-1	TGTGCCAGCAGCGTAGGTGGGGGGGCGGCTGAAGCTTTCTTT	CASSVGGGAAEAFF
-	-	TRBV30	TRBJ2-5	TGTGCCTGGAGTGTAGGGTCAGCAAACCAAGAGACCCAGTACTTC	CAWSVGSANQETQYF
-	-	TRBV25-1	TRBJ1-1	TGTGCCAGCAGTGTAGGGGGGAACACTGAAGCTTTCTTT	CASSVGGNTEAFF
TRBD1	-	TRBV5-1	TRBJ2-1	TGCGCCAGCAGCTTGGTTAAGCTGGCAGGGGGACCCAACAATGAGCAGTTCTTC	CASSLVKLAGGPNNEQFF
-	-	TRBV7-8	TRBJ2-5	TGTGCCAGCAGCCCAGGTCAGGGTAAAGGGAAAGAGACCCAGTACTTC	CASSPGQGKGKETQYF
TRBD1	-	TRBV6-1	TRBJ2-4	TGTGCCAGCAGTGAGAGGACAGGCCCGGGCAAAAACATTCAGTACTTC	CASSERTGPGKNIQYF
TRBD1	once	TRBV4-2	TRBJ2-5	TGTGCCAGCAGCCATCCTCCGGGACAGGGGGAGACCCAGTACTTC	CASSHPPGQGETQYF
-	-	TRBV28	TRBJ2-7	TGTGCCAGCAGTCCCCTCGGTGAAGCCTACGAGCAGTACTTC	CASSPLGEAYEQYF
TRBD1	-	TRBV18	TRBJ2-1	TGTGCCAGCTCACCAGGACAGGGGCTAGCCTACAATGAGCAGTTCTTC	CASSPGQGLAYNEQFF
TRBD1	-	TRBV19	TRBJ2-7	TGTGCCAGTAGTTTTCTGGGACAGGGGGCGCGCGAGCAGTACTTC	CASSFLGQGAREQYF
-	once	TRBV10-3	TRBJ1-4	TGTGCCATCAGCCAAGGCCGGGACCGCGACGAACCCACTAATGAAAAACTGTTTTTT	CAISQGRDRDEPTNEKLFF
TRBD2	-	TRBV5-1	TRBJ2-1	TGCGCCAGCAGCCGGGGACTAGCGGGAGAGGATTACAATGAGCAGTTCTTC	CASSRGLAGEDYNEQFF
-	-	TRBV28	TRBJ2-7	TGTGCCAGCAGTTTCCTTTACCGGGACGAGCAGTACTTC	CASSFLYRDEQYF
TRBD1	-	TRBV6-6	TRBJ1-4	TGTGCCAGCGTCCGGGACAGGGGTTCTAATGAAAAACTGTTTTTT	CASVRDRGSNEKLFF